This entry lists 14 T cell receptor beta chains sequenced from one sample in a study of blood T cell repertoires in COVID-19. TCRdb's copy holds only in-frame clones and misses some; the assay was immunoSEQ multiplex PCR. The table records 110,000 or so clones, approximately 80% of them present only once. Sequencing was done on a sample of peripheral blood. Receptors originate from a woman between 35 and 50 years old with acute or convalescent COVID-19.

The J gene is TRBJ2-1, the V gene TRBV9; 9 bases map to TRBD2. V trimming: 0 bases; J trimming: 6 bases; junction bases outside the gene matches: 22. This CDR3 is built from 21 residues. Germline values: CDR1 SGDLS, CDR2 YYNGEE. This CDR3 reads CASSVADPGTSSRPMGNEQFF. The CDR3 region has the DNA TGTGCCAGCAGCGTAGCCGACCCCGGGACTAGCAGCCGCCCAATGGGCAATGAGCAGTTCTTC.

This chain joins TRBV18 and TRBJ2-2, with TRBD2 as a possible D gene (5 bases). Germline CDR1 reads KGHSH; CDR2 reads LQKENI. Trimming took off 8 bases at V and 0 bases at J, with 13 bases between the two ends. The CDR3 consists of 15 residues. This CDR3 is CASTRTDANTGELFF. The CDR3 nucleotides are TGTGCCAGCACTAGGACGGACGCGAACACCGGGGAGCTGTTTTTT.

The V gene is TRBV15, the J gene TRBJ2-1; 7 positions match TRBD1. The CDR3 totals 13 residues. The junction had 2 bases not matched to a gene; V was cut back by 5 bases and J by 4 bases. Germline CDR1 LNHNV, CDR2 YYDKDF (reference sequence). CDR3 in amino acids: CATSGTAYNEQFF. CDR3 DNA sequence: TGTGCCACCAGCGGGACAGCTTACAATGAGCAGTTCTTC.

V usage is TRBV19 and J usage is TRBJ1-1, with D uncertain. CDR1 and CDR2 from the germline V gene are LNHDA and SQIVND (reference sequence). V was trimmed by 7 bases and J by 1 base, leaving 13 bases between them. This CDR3 is built from 14 residues. The CDR3 loop is CASTGEVGNTEAFF. Written as DNA, the CDR3 is TGTGCCAGTACGGGAGAAGTCGGGAACACTGAAGCTTTCTTT.

This chain links TRBV4-1 with TRBJ2-3, with D maybe TRBD2 (6 bases). CDR1 and CDR2 from the germline V gene are MGHRA and YSYEKL. CDR3 length equals 17 residues. Trimming stripped 4 bases from V and 0 bases from J, with 17 bases between. The CDR3 is CASSPRGPGRSTDTQYF. CDR3 bases: TGCGCCAGCAGCCCCCGAGGTCCCGGGAGAAGCACAGATACGCAGTATTTT.

By share, this clone counts as medium-sized. The rearrangement links TRBV6-5 to TRBJ1-3, with 9 bases lining up with TRBD1. The J segment lost 4 bases and the V segment lost 2 bases, leaving 6 bases of the junction unmatched. The CDR3 sequence is 16 residues long. Germline CDR1 and CDR2: MNHEY and SVGAGI. The CDR3 loop is CASSYTWTGAGNTIYF. CDR3 DNA sequence: TGTGCCAGCAGTTACACCTGGACAGGGGCCGGAAACACCATATATTTT.

CDR3 DNA sequence: TGTGCCAGCAGTTTAGAGGGATTCAATCAGCCCCAGCATTTT. Translated, it gives CASSLEGFNQPQHF. The rearrangement uses TRBV27 and TRBJ1-5; no clear D gene. From germline, CDR1 is MNHEY and CDR2 SMNVEV (reference sequence). V was pared by 2 bases and J by 3 bases, with 8 bases between. The CDR3 is made up of 14 amino acids.

This clone has more than one count but fewer than ten. The chain employs TRBV12-3 or TRBV12-4 and TRBJ2-2; possibly TRBD1 for D (6 bases). CDR3 length equals 13 residues. Trimming stripped 7 bases from V and 2 bases from J, with 8 bases between. The CDR3 protein is CASKQGNTGELFF. CDR3 DNA sequence: TGTGCCAGCAAACAGGGAAACACCGGGGAGCTGTTTTTT.

The rearrangement joins TRBV2 to TRBJ1-2; D unresolved. Trimming removed 5 bases at V and 2 bases at J, with 15 bases between. CDR3 length equals 15 residues. Germline-derived CDR1 and CDR2 are SNHLY and FYNNEI. The CDR3 loop reads CASSPWASANYGYTF. CDR3 coding DNA: TGTGCCAGCAGTCCGTGGGCCTCTGCCAACTATGGCTACACCTTC. Using reference TRBV2 and TRBJ1-2 for the parts outside the CDR3, the full variable domain is EPEVTQTPSHQVTQMGQEVILRCVPISNHLYFYWYRQILGQKVEFLVSFYNNEISEKSEIFDDQFSVERPDGSNFTLKIRSTKLEDSAMYFCASSPWASANYGYTFGSGTRLTVV.

The chain has TRBV7-8 and TRBJ1-6, with 7 bases lining up with TRBD1. CDR3 length equals 17 residues. Losses at the gene ends were 1 base for V and 5 bases for J; bases not matched to a gene: 8. Per the germline V gene, CDR1 is SGHVS and CDR2 is FQNEAQ. CDR3 in DNA: TGTGCCAGCAGCTTAGAGGGGACAGTTGTGAATAATTCACCCCTCCACTTT. Translated, it gives CASSLEGTVVNNSPLHF.

J is TRBJ1-2 and V is TRBV12-5, with 10 bases fitting TRBD1. Looked up from germline, CDR1 is LGHNT and CDR2 is FRNRAP. The CDR3 spans 16 residues. The V gene end was trimmed by 0 bases and the J gene end by 7 bases; junction bases not matched to a gene: 8. The CDR3 bases are TGTGCTAGTGGTTTGGTACGGGGACAGGGGTCTAGTGGCTACACCTTC. Encoded protein: CASGLVRGQGSSGYTF.

The genes are TRBV15 and TRBJ1-5; TRBD1 agrees at 9 bases. Germline CDR1 is LNHNV and CDR2 is YYDKDF (reference sequence). The V gene end was trimmed by 4 bases and the J gene end by 5 bases; junction bases not matched to a gene: 9. The CDR3 spans 16 residues. CDR3 in DNA: TGTGCCACCAGCATACCAGGACAGGGGCGAGATCAGCCCCAGCATTTT. This sequence encodes CATSIPGQGRDQPQHF.

The genes are TRBV6-5 and TRBJ1-2; no firm D call. Germline CDR1 is MNHEY and CDR2 is SVGAGI. Trimming pared 6 bases from V and 3 bases from J, leaving 17 bases between. This CDR3 is built from 15 residues. The DNA for the CDR3 is TGTGCCAGCAGACCCACCGCGGGATCCGACTATGGCTACACCTTC. Translating it yields CASRPTAGSDYGYTF.

The V gene is TRBV7-9, the J gene TRBJ2-3; D possibly corresponds to TRBD1 (5 bases). Germline CDR1 SEHNR, CDR2 FQNEAQ (reference sequence). The CDR3 is 14 residues long. Trimming stripped 8 bases from V and 5 bases from J, with 17 bases between. The CDR3 sequence: CASLNRPSGDTQYF. Written as DNA, the CDR3 is TGTGCCAGCCTTAACAGGCCTAGTGGAGATACGCAGTATTTT.